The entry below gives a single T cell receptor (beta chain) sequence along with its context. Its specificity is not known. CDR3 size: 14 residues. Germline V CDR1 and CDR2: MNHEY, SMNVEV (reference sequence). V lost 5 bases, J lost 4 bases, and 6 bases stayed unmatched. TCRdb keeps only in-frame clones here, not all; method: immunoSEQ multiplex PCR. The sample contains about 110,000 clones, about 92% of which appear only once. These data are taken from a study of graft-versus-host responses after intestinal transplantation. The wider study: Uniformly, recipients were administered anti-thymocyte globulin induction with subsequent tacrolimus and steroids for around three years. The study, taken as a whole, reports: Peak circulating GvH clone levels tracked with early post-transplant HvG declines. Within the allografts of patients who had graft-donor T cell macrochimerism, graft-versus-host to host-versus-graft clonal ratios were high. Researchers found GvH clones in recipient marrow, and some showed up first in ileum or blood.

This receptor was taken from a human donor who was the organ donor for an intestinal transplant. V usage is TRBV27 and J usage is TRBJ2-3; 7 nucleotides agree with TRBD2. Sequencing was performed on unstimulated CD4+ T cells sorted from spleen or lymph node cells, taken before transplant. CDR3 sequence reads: CASSQGGKPDTQYF. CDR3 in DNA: TGTGCCAGCAGTCAGGGAGGGAAGCCAGATACGCAGTATTTT.